This TCR beta chain derives from a study of T cell responses to AZD1222 COVID-19 vaccine. Study results and limitations: Of spike-specific TCRs, nearly half reportedly target regions left unmutated in variants. There were vaccine-associated CD4 TCRs across spike, dominant at 160-218 and 743-854. Clonal diversity was possibly underestimated; the donors were predominantly white British and more often female.

As to this clone: Its specificity is unknown.

Here immunoSEQ multiplex PCR was the method, and the copy in TCRdb shows in-frame clones only, minus some. The sample includes over 90,000 clones, 90% of them seen just once. The germline CDR1 and CDR2 sequences are KGHSH and LQKENI. The CDR3 is 15 amino acids. With 3 bases clipped from V and 0 bases from J, the junction kept 0 bases outside the gene matches. V gene TRBV18 combines with J gene TRBJ2-2, with 8 bases that match TRBD2. This TCR came from an adult in good health. The sequencing used peripheral blood, collected on day 0 of AZD1222 vaccination. CDR3 in amino acids: CASSPSGANTGELFF. In DNA form, the CDR3 reads TGTGCCAGCTCACCTAGCGGGGCGAACACCGGGGAGCTGTTTTTT.